These 22 T cell receptor beta chains were all obtained from the same sample, sequenced in a study of cytomegalovirus exposure and HLA in healthy donors. Primers: 60 Vbeta forward and 13 Jbeta reverse. The data were produced by immunoSEQ multiplex PCR, yet TCRdb's version contains in-frame clones alone and is incomplete. The repertoire holds about 160,000 clones, with about four fifths as singletons. The sample taken for sequencing was PBMCs. All receptors come from a man between 25 and 39 years old in good health and CMV-seronegative.

This clone appeared a single time. The chain has TRBV29-1 and TRBJ2-5; perhaps TRBD1 as D (5 bases). Germline V gene sequence: CDR1 SQVTM, CDR2 ANQGSEA. The CDR3 totals 12 residues. V was cut by 7 bases and J by 4 bases, with 13 bases left in between. In DNA, the CDR3 is TGCAGCGCAAGGACATCCGCAGAGACCCAGTACTTC. Its protein is CSARTSAETQYF.

The V call is TRBV13, the J call TRBJ1-4; a weak D match, TRBD1 (6 bases). There are 15 residues in the CDR3. V was pared by 7 bases and J by 5 bases, with 17 bases between. Germline V gives CDR1 PRHDT, CDR2 FYEKMQ (reference sequence). The CDR3 protein is CASTQKGRGNEKLFF. CDR3 nucleotides: TGTGCCAGCACCCAAAAGGGAAGGGGGAATGAAAAACTGTTTTTT.

This clone was observed a few times. V is TRBV15 and J is TRBJ2-7, with D possibly matching TRBD2 (5 bases). Germline CDR1 and CDR2: LNHNV and YYDKDF (reference sequence). The CDR3 contains 13 residues. V dropped 0 bases and J dropped 5 bases, with 8 bases sitting between them. CDR3 sequence reads: CATSRDAGHEQYF. The CDR3 nucleotides are TGTGCCACCAGCAGAGATGCGGGCCACGAGCAGTACTTC.

V gene TRBV6-5 combines with J gene TRBJ2-7, with a weak D call TRBD2 (5 bases). Trimming left V 0 bases short and J 3 bases short, with 9 bases between. CDR3 length equals 14 residues. Germline CDR1 is MNHEY and CDR2 is SVGAGI. Here the CDR3 reads CASSYSRAGYEQYF. In DNA form, the CDR3 reads TGTGCCAGCAGTTACTCGAGGGCTGGCTACGAGCAGTACTTC.

The J gene is TRBJ2-1, the V gene TRBV9, with a weak D call TRBD2 (7 bases). This CDR3 is built from 16 residues. V lost 4 bases and J lost 0, with 14 bases in between. CDR1 is SGDLS, CDR2 YYNGEE, per germline. The CDR3: CASSPRGASSYNEQFF. The CDR3, as DNA: TGTGCCAGCAGCCCACGGGGGGCCAGCTCCTACAATGAGCAGTTCTTC. The variable domain in full, with the rest retrieved from reference TRBV9 and TRBJ2-1, is DSGVTQTPKHLITATGQRVTLRCSPRSGDLSVYWYQQSLDQGLQFLIQYYNGEERAKGNILERFSAQQFPDLHSELNLSSLELGDSALYFCASSPRGASSYNEQFFGPGTRLTVL.

The chain combines TRBV5-1 with TRBJ1-1; 9 bases fit TRBD1. The V gene's germline CDR1 is SGHRS and CDR2 YFSETQ. The CDR3 has 15 amino acids. Trimming took 4 bases from V and 3 from J; bases not matched to a gene: 7. CDR3 in amino acids: CASSPGTGRDTEAFF. The CDR3, as DNA: TGCGCCAGCAGCCCCGGGACAGGGAGGGACACTGAAGCTTTCTTT.

The V call is TRBV7-9, the J call TRBJ2-7; D possibly corresponds to TRBD2 (5 bases). There are 14 residues in the CDR3. Germline V lookup: CDR1 SEHNR, CDR2 FQNEAQ (reference sequence). Trimming shortened V by 5 bases and J by 2 bases, and 13 bases separated the two germline ends. CDR3 loop: CASSPRGLPYEQYF. CDR3 sequence (DNA): TGTGCCAGCAGCCCGCGCGGACTTCCCTACGAGCAGTACTTC.

This chain uses TRBV5-4 with TRBJ2-7; TRBD1 agrees at 9 bases. The CDR3 spans 15 residues. The germline gives CDR1 SGHNT, CDR2 YYREEE (reference sequence). V was pared by 4 bases and J by 6 bases, with 11 bases of the junction left unmatched. The CDR3 protein is CASSPGTGWVGEQYF. The CDR3 nucleotides read TGTGCCAGCAGCCCCGGGACAGGGTGGGTCGGCGAGCAGTACTTC. The whole variable domain, filled in from reference TRBV5-4 and TRBJ2-7, reads ETGVTQSPTHLIKTRGQQVTLRCSSQSGHNTVSWYQQALGQGPQFIFQYYREEENGRGNFPPRFSGLQFPNYSSELNVNALELDDSALYLCASSPGTGWVGEQYFGPGTRLTVT.

There are a few counts of this clone. V and J are TRBV5-1 and TRBJ1-2, with D unresolved. The CDR3 is 16 residues long. Deletions cut 0 bases from V and 3 bases from J, with 15 bases between. Germline V CDR1 and CDR2: SGHRS, YFSETQ. In nucleotides, the CDR3 is TGCGCCAGCAGCTTGGGGCGTCAGGTAGGCGACTATGGCTACACCTTC. Translation: CASSLGRQVGDYGYTF.

The chain recombines TRBV30 with TRBJ2-5, with TRBD1 matching 8 bases. This CDR3 has 15 residues. Germline trimming cut 2 bases from V and 4 bases from J; bases unmatched to any gene: 9. The germline CDR1 and CDR2 sequences are GTSNPN and SVGIG (reference sequence). The CDR3 region is CAWSQGQGVSETQYF. The CDR3 DNA reads TGTGCCTGGAGTCAAGGACAGGGAGTTTCAGAGACCCAGTACTTC.

This clone turned up a few times. The chain joins TRBV4-3 to TRBJ2-7; the match to TRBD1 covers 7 bases. The CDR3 covers 16 residues. Germline CDR1 and CDR2: LGHNA and YSLEER. V was pared by 4 bases and J by 2 bases, with 11 bases of the junction left unmatched. The CDR3 bases are TGCGCCAGCAGCCGAGCCTCCGGGACAGACCCCTACGAGCAGTACTTC. This sequence encodes CASSRASGTDPYEQYF.

This chain connects TRBV28 to TRBJ2-1; D remains unclear. Trimming pared 5 bases from V and 0 bases from J, leaving 8 bases between. The germline V gene has CDR1 MDHEN and CDR2 SYDVKM. This CDR3 region has 14 residues. DNA of the CDR3: TGTGCCAGCAGTGAGGTCATCTCCTACAATGAGCAGTTCTTC. It codes for CASSEVISYNEQFF.

The chain uses TRBV28 and TRBJ1-5; 8 nucleotides agree with TRBD1. V lost 4 bases and J lost 3; bases outside the gene matches: 2. Looked up from germline, CDR1 is MDHEN and CDR2 is SYDVKM. The CDR3 has 14 residues. The CDR3 loop reads CASSSGGNNQPQHF. The CDR3 DNA reads as TGTGCCAGCAGTTCAGGGGGCAACAATCAGCCCCAGCATTTT.

The rearrangement links TRBV5-1 to TRBJ2-2; 8 positions agree with TRBD1. This CDR3 is 15 amino acids long. V dropped 3 bases and J dropped 4; count of bases not matched to a gene: 5. CDR1 is SGHRS and CDR2 is YFSETQ in the germline V gene. Written as DNA, the CDR3 is TGCGCCAGCAGCTCAGGGGGCTTAGGCACCGGGGAGCTGTTTTTT. Residues: CASSSGGLGTGELFF.

This chain uses TRBV7-7 with TRBJ2-5; a possible D gene is TRBD2 (6 bases). CDR1 and CDR2 from the germline V gene are SSHAT and FNYEAQ (reference sequence). CDR3 length equals 13 residues. V was shortened by 4 bases and J by 5 bases, with 11 bases between the two germline ends. The CDR3 DNA follows: TGTGCCAGCAGCTCACTAGCCGCGGAGACCCAGTACTTC. Translating gives CASSSLAAETQYF. The full variable domain, rest sourced from reference TRBV7-7 and TRBJ2-5, is GAGVSQSPRYKVTKRGQDVTLRCDPISSHATLYWYQQALGQGPEFLTYFNYEAQPDKSGLPSDRFSAERPEGSISTLTIQRTEQRDSAMYRCASSSLAAETQYFGPGTRLLVL.

This clone was picked up many times. The chain has TRBV7-8 and TRBJ1-5, with 7 bases aligning to TRBD1. Germline lookup yields CDR1 SGHVS and CDR2 FQNEAQ. There are 15 residues in the CDR3. V was clipped by 10 bases and J by 2 bases; unmatched bases: 11. The CDR3 is CATRQGTVGNQPQHF. DNA for the CDR3: TGTGCCACCCGACAGGGAACAGTGGGCAATCAGCCCCAGCATTTT.

This clone was found once. This chain links TRBV19 with TRBJ1-1; D unresolved. Germline values: CDR1 LNHDA, CDR2 SQIVND (reference sequence). Trimming took 7 bases from V and 4 from J, leaving 10 bases between them. This CDR3 has 12 residues. CDR3 nucleotide sequence: TGTGCCAGTAAAGAGGGTGTCACTGAAGCTTTCTTT. The encoded protein is CASKEGVTEAFF.

The chain joins TRBV11-3 to TRBJ2-3; 9 bases line up with TRBD1. The CDR3 has 15 residues. Losses at the gene ends were 5 bases for V and 5 bases for J; bases not matched to a gene: 8. Germline V CDR1 and CDR2: SGHNT, YENEEA. CDR3 coding DNA: TGTGCCAGCAGCCCGGGACAGGGAAATGGAGATACGCAGTATTTT. It is translated as CASSPGQGNGDTQYF.

This chain uses TRBV11-2 with TRBJ1-5, with D hard to call. The germline CDR1 and CDR2 sequences are SGHAT and FQNNGV. CDR3 length: 12 residues. Trimming left V 5 bases short and J 9 bases short, with 11 bases between. The CDR3 nucleotides read TGTGCCAGCAGCCACGGAGTGGGGCCCCAGCATTTT. It specifies CASSHGVGPQHF.

CDR3 region: CASSLITGELFF. The DNA of the CDR3 is TGTGCCAGCAGTTTAATAACCGGGGAGCTGTTTTTT. The chain employs TRBV27 and TRBJ2-2; D is uncertain. V was cut by 2 bases and J by 5 bases, with 3 bases left in between. The CDR3 loop spans 12 amino acids. CDR1 is MNHEY and CDR2 is SMNVEV in the germline V gene (reference sequence).

The chain has TRBV14 and TRBJ1-4, with 9 bases that match TRBD1. Germline CDR1 is SGHDN and CDR2 is FVKESK. Unmatched junction bases numbered 7, after V lost 4 bases and J lost 7 bases. This CDR3 is built from 15 residues. The CDR3 is CASSRHRGQGEKLFF. CDR3 sequence (DNA): TGTGCCAGCAGCCGACACAGGGGACAGGGTGAAAAACTGTTTTTT.

As regards this clone: The same CDR3 arises from other DNA sequences in this sample as well. The chain joins TRBV6-1 to TRBJ2-5; 10 nucleotides agree with TRBD1. Germline-derived CDR1 and CDR2 are MNHNS and SASEGT. V gave up 5 bases and J gave up 5 bases; unmatched junction bases: 2. This CDR3 contains 13 residues. The CDR3 sequence is CASSRDRGETQYF. CDR3 DNA: TGTGCCAGCAGTCGGGACAGGGGTGAGACCCAGTACTTC.